The entry that follows covers one T cell receptor beta chain sequence. Its target is unknown. The data originate from a study of cytomegalovirus exposure and HLA in healthy donors. Whole-study results and caveats: With DRB1 most and HLA-C fewest, TCR association rates differed between HLA loci in a later analysis. In vitro testing confirmed a few CMV-associated chains as specific for CMV antigens. Several V segments, TRBV6-2 and TRBV6-3 among them, could not be told apart and were dropped.

V shed 6 bases and J shed 7 bases, with 17 bases lying between them. CDR1 is MDHEN and CDR2 is SYDVKM in the germline V gene. This CDR3 comprises 14 residues. This PCR relied on a set of 60 Vbeta primers and 13 Jbeta primers. Sequenced by immunoSEQ multiplex PCR; TCRdb stores in-frame clones only, minus some. The sample carries 85,000 to 130,000 clones, about two thirds recorded once. The sample taken for sequencing was PBMCs. The clonotype was recovered from a boy aged 10-17 years in good health and CMV-seronegative. The rearrangement joins TRBV28 to TRBJ2-3; perhaps TRBD2 as D (5 bases). CDR3 sequence reads: CASRGSDPPHTQYF. CDR3 coding DNA: TGTGCCAGCAGGGGGAGTGACCCCCCCCATACGCAGTATTTT.